This T cell receptor (beta chain) emerged from a study of identical twins. This clonotype showed up just a few times. What it binds is not known. The CDR3 sequence is 14 residues long. Trimming took 5 bases from V and 4 from J, leaving 14 bases between them. The germline gives CDR1 MNHEY, CDR2 SMNVEV (reference sequence). MiXCR, applied by TCRdb to the 5' RACE reads, yields one record per CDR3 protein. The data contain 500,000 to 700,000 distinct CDR3 sequences, 7.1% of them seen just once; the ten biggest clones take up 1.5% to 2%. General study points: Recombination models fit unrelated individuals' TCR alpha sharing but underestimated twins'.

The data were also submitted as part of a second study, on yellow fever vaccine responses in identical twins.

This receptor was identified in a woman younger than 35 in good health. This chain links TRBV27 with TRBJ1-1, with D uncertain. The specimen was PBMCs. The CDR3 loop is CASSPLGVSTEAFF. The CDR3 DNA reads as TGTGCCAGCAGTCCCCTTGGGGTTAGCACTGAAGCTTTCTTT.